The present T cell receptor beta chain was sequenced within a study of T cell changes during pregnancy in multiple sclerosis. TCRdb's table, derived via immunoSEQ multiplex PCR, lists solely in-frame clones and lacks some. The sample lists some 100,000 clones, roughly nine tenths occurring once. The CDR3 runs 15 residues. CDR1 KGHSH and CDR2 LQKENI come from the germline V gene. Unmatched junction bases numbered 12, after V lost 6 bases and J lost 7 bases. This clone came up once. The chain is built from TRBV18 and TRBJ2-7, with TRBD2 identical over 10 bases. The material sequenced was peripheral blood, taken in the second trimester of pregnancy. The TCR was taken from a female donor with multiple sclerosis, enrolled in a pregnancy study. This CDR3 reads CASSFEAGGPGEQYF. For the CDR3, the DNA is TGTGCCAGCTCTTTCGAAGCGGGAGGGCCAGGGGAGCAGTACTTC.